This is a list of T cell receptor beta chains from one sample in a study of Ad26.COV2.S vaccination and SARS-CoV-2 variants. Sequenced by immunoSEQ multiplex PCR; TCRdb stores in-frame clones only, minus some. The repertoire consists of about 350,000 clones, with 75% to 90% occurring once and the leading ten covering about 10%. Sample: peripheral blood, taken in a trial of Ad26.COV2.S vaccine versus placebo. The receptors here all came from a person between 18 and 65 years old who received the Ad26.COV2.S COVID-19 vaccine or a placebo. The CDR3 runs from the conserved cysteine through the conserved F or W. D genes are given only for firm matches. Clone sizes are given selectively: once, few, many, or a class where the clone is expanded.

D | J | size | V | length | CDR3 | DNA
. | TRBJ1-4 | . | TRBV7-2 | 15 | CASSRPGTTNEKLFF | TGTGCCAGCAGCCGCCCGGGAACAACTAATGAAAAACTGTTTTTT
. | TRBJ1-3 | . | TRBV5-1 | 15 | CASSPTGGSGNTIYF | TGCGCCAGCAGCCCGACAGGCGGCTCTGGAAACACCATATATTTT
TRBD1 | TRBJ1-1 | . | TRBV7-8 | 15 | CASSSRDRGKTEAFF | TGTGCCAGCAGCTCAAGGGACAGGGGCAAGACTGAAGCTTTCTTT
TRBD2 | TRBJ2-7 | . | TRBV9 | 15 | CASSVGSGLNYEQYF | TGTGCCAGCAGCGTAGGTAGCGGGCTAAACTACGAGCAGTACTTC
TRBD1 | TRBJ2-3 | . | TRBV24-1 | 15 | CATSDWTGSTDTQYF | TGTGCCACCAGTGACTGGACAGGTAGCACAGATACGCAGTATTTT
. | TRBJ2-1 | . | TRBV6-5 | 15 | CASSYSQGGYNEQFF | TGTGCCAGCAGTTACTCCCAGGGGGGCTACAATGAGCAGTTCTTC
TRBD2 | TRBJ2-2 | . | TRBV6-2/TRBV6-3 | 16 | CASSYQAGGLSGELFF | TGTGCCAGCAGTTATCAAGCGGGAGGGCTGTCCGGGGAGCTGTTTTTT
TRBD2 | TRBJ2-5 | few | TRBV3-1/TRBV3-2 | 15 | CASSSSGGAGETQYF | TGTGCCAGCAGCTCTAGCGGGGGGGCGGGAGAGACCCAGTACTTC
TRBD2 | TRBJ2-5 | . | TRBV24-1 | 14 | CATSDSRLAGTQYF | TGTGCCACCAGTGATTCCCGACTAGCGGGGACCCAGTACTTC
TRBD1 | TRBJ1-4 | . | TRBV3-1/TRBV3-2 | 19 | CASSQEAWTGDATNEKLFF | TGTGCCAGCAGCCAAGAGGCCTGGACAGGTGACGCAACTAATGAAAAACTGTTTTTT
. | TRBJ1-5 | . | TRBV7-2 | 13 | CASSTQPRQPQHF | TGTGCCAGCAGCACCCAGCCTAGGCAGCCCCAGCATTTT
TRBD1 | TRBJ1-2 | . | TRBV4-1 | 16 | CASSQDMDRVNLGYTF | TGCGCCAGCAGCCAAGATATGGACAGGGTTAATCTTGGCTACACCTTC
. | TRBJ2-7 | . | TRBV9 | 15 | CASSVVAGSSYEQYF | TGTGCCAGCAGCGTAGTTGCGGGGAGCTCCTACGAGCAGTACTTC
. | TRBJ1-1 | . | TRBV18 | 15 | CASSQTGNSNTEAFF | TGTGCCAGCTCGCAGACAGGAAACTCGAACACTGAAGCTTTCTTT
TRBD1 | TRBJ1-2 | . | TRBV6-5 | 15 | CASILRDRETYGYTF | TGTGCCAGCATTCTTCGGGACAGGGAAACTTATGGCTACACCTTC
. | TRBJ2-1 | once | TRBV29-1 | 11 | CSVAPDNEQFF | TGCAGCGTTGCCCCAGACAATGAGCAGTTCTTC
. | TRBJ2-2 | . | TRBV28 | 14 | CASRSGTNTGELFF | TGTGCCAGCAGGTCCGGGACTAACACCGGGGAGCTGTTTTTT
. | TRBJ2-1 | once | TRBV6-5 | 14 | CASSSGTLTNEQFF | TGTGCCAGCAGTTCCGGGACTCTAACAAATGAGCAGTTCTTC
. | TRBJ1-4 | . | TRBV10-3 | 15 | CAIRPAGRPNEKLFF | TGTGCCATCAGACCTGCAGGGCGGCCTAATGAAAAACTGTTTTTT
. | TRBJ1-2 | . | TRBV7-2 | 15 | CASSSSAGGFYGYTF | TGTGCCAGCAGCTCGAGTGCGGGGGGCTTCTATGGCTACACCTTC
. | TRBJ1-2 | . | TRBV5-1 | 13 | CASSLRGYYGYTF | TGCGCCAGCAGCTTGAGGGGGTACTATGGCTACACCTTC
. | TRBJ2-2 | . | TRBV6-5 | 13 | CASSQGGAGELFF | TGTGCCAGCAGTCAGGGGGGGGCCGGGGAGCTGTTTTTT
. | TRBJ1-1 | . | TRBV4-2 | 15 | CASSPGQVSMTEAFF | TGTGCCAGCAGCCCCGGGCAGGTCAGCATGACTGAAGCTTTCTTT
. | TRBJ2-3 | once | TRBV5-1 | 13 | CASSPQGTDTQYF | TGCGCCAGCAGCCCACAGGGTACAGATACGCAGTATTTT
. | TRBJ2-5 | . | TRBV13 | 15 | CASSLWGQDVETQYF | TGTGCCAGCAGCTTGTGGGGGCAGGATGTGGAGACCCAGTACTTC
TRBD1 | TRBJ1-5 | few | TRBV19 | 16 | CASSIRGQGIYQPQHF | TGTGCCAGTAGTATAAGAGGACAGGGAATTTATCAGCCCCAGCATTTT
. | TRBJ1-6 | once | TRBV4-3 | 14 | CASSLDTGDSPLHF | TGCGCCAGCAGCCTGGACACGGGGGATTCACCCCTCCACTTT
. | TRBJ2-6 | . | TRBV29-1 | 17 | CSVTGSGSFTGANVLTF | TGCAGCGTGACAGGATCTGGATCCTTTACTGGGGCCAACGTCCTGACTTTC
. | TRBJ2-7 | . | TRBV27 | 14 | CASTPVSQTYEQYF | TGTGCCAGCACCCCAGTTAGCCAGACCTACGAGCAGTACTTC
. | TRBJ1-2 | . | TRBV5-1 | 14 | CASSLDTSNYGYTF | TGCGCCAGCAGCTTGGACACCTCAAACTATGGCTACACCTTC
. | TRBJ1-1 | . | TRBV3-1/TRBV3-2 | 13 | CASSRTETTEAFF | TGTGCCAGCAGCCGGACAGAAACCACTGAAGCTTTCTTT
TRBD2 | TRBJ2-2 | . | TRBV4-2 | 17 | CASSQEGAAGGTGELFF | TGTGCCAGCAGCCAAGAGGGTGCTGCGGGAGGCACCGGGGAGCTGTTTTTT
. | TRBJ2-6 | . | TRBV16 | 15 | CASSQGAAGANVLTF | TGTGCCAGCAGCCAAGGGGCAGCTGGGGCCAACGTCCTGACTTTC
. | TRBJ2-5 | . | TRBV7-8 | 13 | CASSSHQSETQYF | TGTGCCAGCAGCTCACACCAATCGGAGACCCAGTACTTC
. | TRBJ2-7 | . | TRBV7-2 | 15 | CASSLVGDSGYEQYF | TGTGCCAGCAGCTTAGTAGGGGACTCGGGATACGAGCAGTACTTC
. | TRBJ1-6 | . | TRBV27 | 14 | CASSGAYYNSPLHF | TGTGCCAGCAGCGGGGCCTACTATAATTCACCCCTCCACTTT
TRBD1 | TRBJ1-1 | . | TRBV6-5 | 15 | CASSNQGAGYTEAFF | TGTGCCAGCAGTAATCAGGGGGCTGGGTACACTGAAGCTTTCTTT
. | TRBJ1-5 | . | TRBV12-3/TRBV12-4 | 13 | CASSWAGNQPQHF | TGTGCCAGCAGTTGGGCGGGTAATCAGCCCCAGCATTTT
. | TRBJ1-4 | once | TRBV23-1 | 15 | CASSQSSVVNEKLFF | TGCGCCAGCAGTCAATCGTCCGTGGTTAATGAAAAACTGTTTTTT
. | TRBJ2-3 | . | TRBV27 | 16 | CASGPAGPAGLNTQYF | TGTGCCAGCGGGCCGGCAGGACCCGCCGGCCTGAATACGCAGTATTTT
. | TRBJ2-5 | . | TRBV5-6 | 13 | CASSFGQVGTQYF | TGTGCCAGCAGCTTCGGACAAGTAGGGACCCAGTACTTC